These 9 T cell receptor beta chains originate from one sample sequenced in a study of radiotherapy plus CTLA-4 blockade in lung cancer (dated by TCRdb to the late 2010s). The protocol used for the library was the immunoSEQ multiplex PCR assay. Held by TCRdb, this immuneACCESS table contains in-frame sequences only and omits some clones. Under half of the omission traces to an unresolved V gene where checked; the cause of the rest is unknown. The sample records 75,000 to 100,000 clones, 65% to 80% of which are singletons. Approximately 3% of the sample lies in the top ten. The sample was peripheral blood, taken from a patient treated with radiotherapy plus ipilimumab. The source of these receptors is a human donor with non-small cell lung cancer who had a partial response to radiotherapy plus ipilimumab. Some clones in this sample may be carry-over from other donors' samples.

V usage is TRBV7-2 and J usage is TRBJ2-2; the D is unclear. Trimming removed 8 bases from V and 5 bases from J, with 15 bases in between. Germline lookup yields CDR1 SGHTA and CDR2 FQGNSA. This CDR3 contains 14 residues. DNA for the CDR3: TGTGCCAGCGGCTCCACCCACACGACCGGGGAGCTGTTTTTT. Protein: CASGSTHTTGELFF.

The chain uses TRBV28 and TRBJ2-7; D possibly corresponds to TRBD1 (7 bases). CDR3 length equals 16 residues. The V end lost 3 bases, the J end lost 0 bases, and 15 bases lay between the germline ends. CDR1 is MDHEN, CDR2 SYDVKM, per germline. CDR3 DNA sequence: TGTGCCAGCAGTTTTGGCAGGGGGGTTCTCTCCTACGAGCAGTACTTC. Protein sequence: CASSFGRGVLSYEQYF.

The chain has TRBV30 and TRBJ2-1; 9 nucleotides match TRBD2. The CDR3 loop spans 15 amino acids. V dropped 2 bases and J dropped 0; count of bases not matched to a gene: 2. The germline V gene encodes CDR1 GTSNPN and CDR2 SVGIG (reference sequence). CDR3 region: CAWSRTSASYNEQFF. CDR3 coding DNA: TGTGCCTGGAGTCGGACTAGCGCCTCCTACAATGAGCAGTTCTTC.

The chain recombines TRBV5-1 with TRBJ2-5; no clear D gene. Trimming took off 2 bases at V and 3 bases at J, with 2 bases between the two ends. The germline V gene encodes CDR1 SGHRS and CDR2 YFSETQ. The CDR3 has 11 amino acids. The CDR3 region has the DNA TGCGCCAGCAGCTTCAAAGAGACCCAGTACTTC. It is translated as CASSFKETQYF.

The chain joins TRBV6-5 to TRBJ1-5; D perhaps matches TRBD1 (6 bases). Trimming shortened V by 5 bases and J by 7 bases, and 15 bases separated the two germline ends. The CDR3 length is 14 residues. The germline gives CDR1 MNHEY, CDR2 SVGAGI. The CDR3 DNA reads as TGTGCCAGCAGTACGGGGGGGGCTGGACAGCCCCAGCATTTT. Protein product: CASSTGGAGQPQHF.

CDR3 DNA: TGTGCCAGTAAGTCGGCTCCGGGACAGGGGGACGCAGATACGCAGTATTTT. It specifies CASKSAPGQGDADTQYF. V is TRBV19 and J is TRBJ2-3; 11 bases are shared with TRBD1. The CDR3 is made up of 17 amino acids. Trimming at V came to 7 bases and at J to 4 bases, leaving 13 bases not matched to a gene. Germline V gives CDR1 LNHDA, CDR2 SQIVND (reference sequence). Based on the CDR3 plus reference TRBV19 and TRBJ2-3, the full variable domain is DGGITQSPKYLFRKEGQNVTLSCEQNLNHDAMYWYRQDPGQGLRLIYYSQIVNDFQKGDIAEGYSVSREKKESFPLTVTSAQKNPTAFYLCASKSAPGQGDADTQYFGPGTRLTVL.

This chain uses TRBV7-8 with TRBJ1-6; 8 bases match TRBD1. Germline-derived CDR1 and CDR2 are SGHVS and FQNEAQ. CDR3 length: 16 amino acids. Unmatched junction bases numbered 10, after V lost 3 bases and J lost 9 bases. The CDR3 DNA reads as TGTGCCAGCAGCTTTTATGGACAGGGTGGAGGTTCACCCCTCCACTTT. Translation gives CASSFYGQGGGSPLHF.

CDR3 in amino acids: CASSLARGTGTYEQYF. The CDR3 coding sequence is TGTGCCAGCAGCTTAGCGCGCGGGACAGGAACCTACGAGCAGTACTTC. The chain combines TRBV11-1 with TRBJ2-7, with TRBD1 identical over 8 bases. The CDR3 sequence is 16 residues long. CDR1 and CDR2 (germline): SGHAT, FQDESV (reference sequence). The V segment lost 0 bases and the J segment 2 bases; nucleotides outside the gene matches: 6. Filled out from reference TRBV11-1 and TRBJ2-7, the complete variable domain reads EAEVAQSPRYKITEKSQAVAFWCDPISGHATLYWYRQILGQGPELLVQFQDESVVDDSQLPKDRFSAERLKGVDSTLKIQPAELGDSAMYLCASSLARGTGTYEQYFGPGTRLTVT.

V and J are TRBV7-2 and TRBJ2-7, with D possibly matching TRBD2 (6 bases). The CDR3 contains 15 residues. Trimming pared 1 base from V and 0 bases from J, leaving 10 bases between. Looked up from germline, CDR1 is SGHTA and CDR2 is FQGNSA. The CDR3 protein is CASSLGRELSYEQYF. CDR3 DNA sequence: TGTGCCAGCAGCTTAGGGCGGGAACTCTCCTACGAGCAGTACTTC.